This TCR beta chain stems from a study of Ad26.COV2.S vaccination and SARS-CoV-2 variants (dated by TCRdb to about 2021). With regard to the full study: Donors in the vaccine arm were drawn from COV1001, a phase I-IIa trial of Ad26.COV2.S in healthy adults that was multicentre, randomized, double-blind and placebo-controlled. TCRbeta repertoire sequencing served as the tool for gauging how specific and how broad the SARS-CoV-2-reactive T cell receptors were following Ad26.COV2.S vaccination. Ad26.COV2.S was administered intramuscularly at a dose of 5x10^10 or 1x10^11 viral particles, either as one shot or as two shots given 56 days apart. Trial participants were randomized into five groups of five, in which low-dose or high-dose Ad26.COV2.S was given once or twice, or placebo was given on both occasions. Investigators remained blinded to trial group allocation during experiments and outcome assessment. The TCR-sequenced set comprised around 30 samples: around 20 Ad26.COV2.S vaccine recipients, 5 placebo recipients and 8 SARS-CoV-2 convalescent individuals.

As for this clone: The antigen it recognizes is unknown. Base qualities are not provided; no much larger clone lies one nucleotide away.

Per the publication, the treatment or condition label means: roughly 18 received Ad26.COV2.S at low or high dose, single or two shots; five or six received placebo; per-sample allocation not given. For vaccine and placebo recipients, the sequenced repertoires came from samples collected on day 63 after the first injection. Between 29 July and 7 August 2020, Cohort 1b enrolled about two dozen adults aged 18-55 years at one site in Boston, USA. As a vaccine, Ad26.COV2.S was a replication-incompetent adenovirus type 26 vector that expressed a prefusion-stabilized SARS-CoV-2 spike protein derived from the original Wuhan strain. TCRbeta CDR3 regions were sequenced with the immunoSEQ Assay. After extraction, genomic DNA underwent amplification by bias-controlled multiplex PCR, followed by high-throughput sequencing. The study's processing was this. Collapsing and filtering of sequences were performed to quantify the absolute abundance of each unique TCRbeta CDR3 region. T cell fraction was estimated by normalization of TCRbeta template counts to usable DNA, with usable DNA being measured through amplification of reference genes present in all nucleated cells. Repertoire TCRs were annotated as SARS-CoV-2-specific by exact matching of V gene, CDR3 amino acid sequence and J gene to a known reactive TCR set. MIRA supplied the reference SARS-CoV-2 TCR set, which was filtered for enrichment in COVID-19-positive ImmuneCODE repertoires so that public or cross-reactive TCRs were removed. Using the MIRA antigens, annotated TCRs were further analysed by specific ORF or by position within an ORF. Breadth was defined as the number of annotated unique rearrangements divided by the total number of unique productive rearrangements, and depth was defined as the summed frequency of the annotated unique rearrangements. Group comparisons of TCR breadth used two-sided Wilcoxon rank-sum tests. In its TCRdb copy, this immuneACCESS table keeps in-frame sequences only and misses some clones. Where compared with another copy, unresolved V genes explain less than half of these, and the others have no known cause. Clonal size and the V and J genes are those of that table, whereas D and trimming came from the DNA. The sample table holds nearly 400,000 clones, of which approximately 91% were seen once. The ten top clones hold around 1.9% of the sample.

From cysteine to phenylalanine, the CDR3 is 13 amino acids long. Left in the record is the CDR3 DNA by itself, 39 bases read in frame from the first base. Trimming at the junction amounts to 6 bases on V and 10 bases on J, and the germline ends lie 18 bases apart. Here is what the overall study found, with its caveats: The study was not powered to compare responses between vaccine doses or regimens. Vaccine and placebo recipients had comparable non-spike TCR breadth, which fits with the vaccine containing only spike. It was noted by the authors that total T cell responses may have been underestimated by the TCR breadth and depth analyses. Compared with placebo recipients, Ad26.COV2.S recipients showed higher spike-specific TCR breadth (P = 0.0014). After vaccination, spike-specific CD8+ and CD4+ T cell responses were reported to show substantial breadth.

Material: peripheral blood, obtained in a trial of Ad26.COV2.S vaccine versus placebo. The chain uses TRBV12-3 or TRBV12-4 and TRBJ1-1, and possibly TRBD1, on 5 matching bases. The sequence was obtained from a person between 18 and 65 years old who received the Ad26.COV2.S COVID-19 vaccine or a placebo. The CDR3 loop reads CASSMGQGAPAFF. DNA sequence: TGTGCCAGCAGCATGGGCCAAGGGGCGCCAGCTTTCTTT.